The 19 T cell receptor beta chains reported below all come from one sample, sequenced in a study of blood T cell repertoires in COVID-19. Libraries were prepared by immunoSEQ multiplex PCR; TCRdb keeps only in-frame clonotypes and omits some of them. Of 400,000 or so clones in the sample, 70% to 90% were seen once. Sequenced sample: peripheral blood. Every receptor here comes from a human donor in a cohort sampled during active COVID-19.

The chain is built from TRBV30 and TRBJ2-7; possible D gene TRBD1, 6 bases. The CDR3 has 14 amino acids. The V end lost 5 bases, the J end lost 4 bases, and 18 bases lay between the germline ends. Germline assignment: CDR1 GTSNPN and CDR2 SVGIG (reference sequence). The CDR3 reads CAWQGGLGTYEQYF. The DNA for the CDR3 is TGTGCCTGGCAAGGGGGATTGGGGACATACGAGCAGTACTTC.

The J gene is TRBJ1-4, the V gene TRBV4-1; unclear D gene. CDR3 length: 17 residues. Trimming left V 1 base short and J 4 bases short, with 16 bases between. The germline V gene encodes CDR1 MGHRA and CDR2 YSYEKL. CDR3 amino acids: CASSQVYSTGINEKLFF. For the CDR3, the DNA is TGCGCCAGCAGCCAAGTTTATTCGACGGGGATTAATGAAAAACTGTTTTTT.

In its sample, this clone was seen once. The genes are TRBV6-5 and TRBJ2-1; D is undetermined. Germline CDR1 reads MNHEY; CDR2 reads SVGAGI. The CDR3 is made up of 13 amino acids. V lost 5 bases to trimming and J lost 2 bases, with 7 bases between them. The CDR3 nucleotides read TGTGCCAGCAGTAGAAGCGCCTACAATGAGCAGTTCTTC. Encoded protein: CASSRSAYNEQFF.

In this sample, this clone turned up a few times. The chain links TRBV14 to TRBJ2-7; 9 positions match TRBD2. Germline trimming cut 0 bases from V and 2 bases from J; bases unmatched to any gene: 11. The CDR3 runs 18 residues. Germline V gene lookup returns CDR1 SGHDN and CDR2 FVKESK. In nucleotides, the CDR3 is TGTGCCAGCAGCCAAGAGGGGACTAGCAAAGGAGTTCCCTACGAGCAGTACTTC. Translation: CASSQEGTSKGVPYEQYF.

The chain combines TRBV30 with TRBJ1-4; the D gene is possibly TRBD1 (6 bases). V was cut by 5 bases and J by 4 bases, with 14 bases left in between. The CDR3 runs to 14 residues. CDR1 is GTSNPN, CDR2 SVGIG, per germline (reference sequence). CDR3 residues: CAWGTGQINEKLFF. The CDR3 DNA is TGTGCCTGGGGCACCGGACAGATTAATGAAAAACTGTTTTTT.

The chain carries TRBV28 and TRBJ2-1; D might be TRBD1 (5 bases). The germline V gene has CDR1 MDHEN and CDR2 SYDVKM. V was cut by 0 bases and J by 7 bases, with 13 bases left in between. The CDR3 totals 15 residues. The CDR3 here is CASSLWQGLINEQFF. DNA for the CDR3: TGTGCCAGCAGTTTATGGCAGGGCCTTATAAATGAGCAGTTCTTC. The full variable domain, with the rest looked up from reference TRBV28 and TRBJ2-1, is DVKVTQSSRYLVKRTGEKVFLECVQDMDHENMFWYRQDPGLGLRLIYFSYDVKMKEKGDIPEGYSVSREKKERFSLILESASTNQTSMYLCASSLWQGLINEQFFGPGTRLTVL.

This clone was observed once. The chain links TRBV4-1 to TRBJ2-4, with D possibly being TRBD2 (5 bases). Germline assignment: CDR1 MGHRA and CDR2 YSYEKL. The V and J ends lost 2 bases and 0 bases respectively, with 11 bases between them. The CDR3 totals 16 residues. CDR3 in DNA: TGCGCCAGCAGCCAAACAGCGGTGGAAGCCAAAAACATTCAGTACTTC. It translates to CASSQTAVEAKNIQYF.

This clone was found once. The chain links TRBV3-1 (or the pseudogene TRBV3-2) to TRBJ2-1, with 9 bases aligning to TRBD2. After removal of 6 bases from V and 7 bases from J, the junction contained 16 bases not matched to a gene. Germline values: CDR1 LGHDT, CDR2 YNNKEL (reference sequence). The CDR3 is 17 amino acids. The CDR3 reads CASRSGPGTSGSNEQFF. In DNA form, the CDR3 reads TGTGCCAGCAGGAGCGGTCCGGGAACTAGCGGGTCGAATGAGCAGTTCTTC.

Here the CDR3 reads CASKFGQSGANVLTF. The CDR3 region has the DNA TGTGCCAGCAAATTTGGACAGTCTGGGGCCAACGTCCTGACTTTC. The rearrangement links TRBV28 to TRBJ2-6; tentatively, D is TRBD1 (6 bases). Germline V CDR1 and CDR2: MDHEN, SYDVKM. The CDR3 loop spans 15 amino acids. V was cut by 7 bases and J by 1 base, with 11 bases left in between.

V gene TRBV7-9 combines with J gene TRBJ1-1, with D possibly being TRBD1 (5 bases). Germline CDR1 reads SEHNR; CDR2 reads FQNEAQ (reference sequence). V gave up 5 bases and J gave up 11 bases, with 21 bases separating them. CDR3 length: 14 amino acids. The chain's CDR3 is CASSRLRWGVGAFF. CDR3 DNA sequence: TGTGCCAGCAGCCGCCTTCGGTGGGGGGTCGGGGCTTTCTTT.

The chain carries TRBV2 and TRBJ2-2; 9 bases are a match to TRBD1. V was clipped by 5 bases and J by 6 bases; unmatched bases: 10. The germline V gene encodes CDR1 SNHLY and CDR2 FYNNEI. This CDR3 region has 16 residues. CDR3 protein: CASSYTGGRAAGELFF. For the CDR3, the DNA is TGTGCCAGCAGTTATACAGGGGGCCGGGCGGCCGGGGAGCTGTTTTTT.

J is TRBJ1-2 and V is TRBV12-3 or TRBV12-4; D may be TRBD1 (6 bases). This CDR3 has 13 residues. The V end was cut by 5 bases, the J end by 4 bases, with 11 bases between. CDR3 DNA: TGTGCCAGCAGTCCGGGGGGCGGCTATGGCTACACCTTC. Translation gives CASSPGGGYGYTF.

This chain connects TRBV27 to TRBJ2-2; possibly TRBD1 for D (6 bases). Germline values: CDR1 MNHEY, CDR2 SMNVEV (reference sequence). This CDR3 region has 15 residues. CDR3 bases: TGTGCTCCGATAGCCCCACAGGGAGACACCGGGGAGCTGTTTTTT. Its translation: CAPIAPQGDTGELFF.

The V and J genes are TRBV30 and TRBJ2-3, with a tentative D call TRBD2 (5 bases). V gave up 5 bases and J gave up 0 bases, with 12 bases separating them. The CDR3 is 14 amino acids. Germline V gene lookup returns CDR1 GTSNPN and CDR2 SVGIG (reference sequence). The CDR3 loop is CAWGLAPSTDTQYF. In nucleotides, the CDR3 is TGTGCCTGGGGACTTGCGCCCAGCACAGATACGCAGTATTTT.

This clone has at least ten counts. CDR3 in DNA: TGTGCCAGCAGCCCCGGGACAGAACTCTATGGCTACACCTTC. Protein: CASSPGTELYGYTF. The gene calls are TRBV7-9 and TRBJ1-2; TRBD1 matches at 7 bases. The CDR3 is 14 residues long. Trimming removed 5 bases from V and 4 bases from J; junction bases left unmatched: 7. Germline V gives CDR1 SEHNR, CDR2 FQNEAQ (reference sequence).

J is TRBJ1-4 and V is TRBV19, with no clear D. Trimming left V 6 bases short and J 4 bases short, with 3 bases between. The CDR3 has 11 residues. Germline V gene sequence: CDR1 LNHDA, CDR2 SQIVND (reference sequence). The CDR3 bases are TGTGCCAGTAGCAGTAATGAAAAACTGTTTTTT. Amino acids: CASSSNEKLFF.

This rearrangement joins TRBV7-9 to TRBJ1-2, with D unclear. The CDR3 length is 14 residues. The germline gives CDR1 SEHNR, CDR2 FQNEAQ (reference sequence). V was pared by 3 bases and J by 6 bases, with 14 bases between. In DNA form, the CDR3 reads TGTGCCAGCAGCTTCCCGGGGATCTATAATGGCTACACCTTC. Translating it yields CASSFPGIYNGYTF.

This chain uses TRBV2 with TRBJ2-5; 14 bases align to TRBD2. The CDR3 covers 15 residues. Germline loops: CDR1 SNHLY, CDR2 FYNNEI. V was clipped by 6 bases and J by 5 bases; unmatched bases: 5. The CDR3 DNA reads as TGTGCCAGCAGCGGGACTAGCGGGAGCGGTGAGACCCAGTACTTC. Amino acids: CASSGTSGSGETQYF.

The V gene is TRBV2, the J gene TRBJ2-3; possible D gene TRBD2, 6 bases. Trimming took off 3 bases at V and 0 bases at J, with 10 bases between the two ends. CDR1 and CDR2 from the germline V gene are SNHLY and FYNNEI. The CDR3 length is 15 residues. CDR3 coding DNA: TGTGCCAGCAGTGAGTCGCGGGGTAGCACAGATACGCAGTATTTT. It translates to CASSESRGSTDTQYF. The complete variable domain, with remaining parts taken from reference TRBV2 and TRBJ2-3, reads EPEVTQTPSHQVTQMGQEVILRCVPISNHLYFYWYRQILGQKVEFLVSFYNNEISEKSEIFDDQFSVERPDGSNFTLKIRSTKLEDSAMYFCASSESRGSTDTQYFGPGTRLTVL.